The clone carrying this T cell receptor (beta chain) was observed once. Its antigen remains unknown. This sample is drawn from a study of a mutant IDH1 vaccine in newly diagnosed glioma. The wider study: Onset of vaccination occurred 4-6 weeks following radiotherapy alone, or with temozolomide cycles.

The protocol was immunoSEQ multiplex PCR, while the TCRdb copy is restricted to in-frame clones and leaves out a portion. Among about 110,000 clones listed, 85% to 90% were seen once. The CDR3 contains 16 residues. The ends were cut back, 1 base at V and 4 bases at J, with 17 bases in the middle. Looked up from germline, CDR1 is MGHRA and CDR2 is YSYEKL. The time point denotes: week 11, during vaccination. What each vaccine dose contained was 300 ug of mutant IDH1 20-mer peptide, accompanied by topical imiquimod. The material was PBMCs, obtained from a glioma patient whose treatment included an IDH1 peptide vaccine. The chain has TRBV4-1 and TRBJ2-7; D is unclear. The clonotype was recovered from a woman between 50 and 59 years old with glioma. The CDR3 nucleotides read TGCGCCAGCAGCCAAGTGGCGCAGAGGAATAGATACGAGCAGTACTTC. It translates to CASSQVAQRNRYEQYF.